This T cell receptor beta chain originates from a study of blood T cell repertoires in COVID-19. Across the study: Samples taken during acute and convalescent COVID-19 were collected in the United States, Italy and Spain. Sources were T cells, B-cell-depleted T cells, or PBMCs; the material itself was cDNA or gDNA.

The V gene lost 0 bases and the J gene lost 4 bases, with 18 bases spanning the gap. CDR1 is MGHRA and CDR2 is YSYEKL in the germline V gene. CDR3 size: 17 residues. In the original analysis: Using reference gene primer amplification, nucleated cell counts were estimated. Data came from immunoSEQ multiplex PCR; TCRdb stores just in-frame clones and leaves some out. That table supplies the V and J calls and clone size; D and trimming were determined from the DNA. The sample includes about 100,000 clones, 70% to 90% of them seen just once. The chain employs TRBV4-1 and TRBJ1-2; TRBD1 is a possible D gene (6 bases). Material for sequencing was peripheral blood. The receptor comes from a man aged 50-59 years with active or convalescent COVID-19. Written as DNA, the CDR3 is TGCGCCAGCAGCCAAGATGGCGGGGGCCTAATCCGCTATGGCTACACCTTC. Translating gives CASSQDGGGLIRYGYTF.